This T cell receptor beta chain was profiled in a study of blood T cell repertoires in COVID-19. Original processing methods: For nucleated cells, counts were estimated from reference gene primer amplification. TCRdb's table, derived via immunoSEQ multiplex PCR, lists solely in-frame clones and lacks some. V, J and clone size reflect that table, while D and trimming were determined from the DNA. The repertoire holds approximately 150,000 clones, with 80% to 90% as singletons. The CDR3 spans 18 residues. With 2 bases removed from V and 1 base from J, the gap between germline ends came to 19 bases. The V gene's germline CDR1 is MNHEY and CDR2 SVGEGT.

The TCR sequence derives from a woman aged 55-69 years with active COVID-19. J is TRBJ2-3 and V is TRBV6-2 or TRBV6-3, with D maybe TRBD2 (5 bases). Sequencing was performed on peripheral blood. The CDR3 loop is CASSYTPLAGVGTDTQYF. CDR3 nucleotide sequence: TGTGCCAGCAGTTACACCCCCCTAGCTGGGGTGGGCACAGATACGCAGTATTTT.